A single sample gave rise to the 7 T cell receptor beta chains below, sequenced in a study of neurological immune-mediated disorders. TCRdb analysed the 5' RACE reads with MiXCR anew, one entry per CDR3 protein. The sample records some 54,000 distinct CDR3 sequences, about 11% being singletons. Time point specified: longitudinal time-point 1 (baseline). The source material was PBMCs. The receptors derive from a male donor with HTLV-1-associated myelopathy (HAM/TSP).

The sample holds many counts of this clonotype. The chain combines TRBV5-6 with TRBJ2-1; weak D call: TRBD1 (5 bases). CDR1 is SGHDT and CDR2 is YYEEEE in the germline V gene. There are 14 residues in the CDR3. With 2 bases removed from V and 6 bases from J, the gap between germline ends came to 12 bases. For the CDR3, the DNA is TGTGCCAGCAGCTTCCTCAGGGTGGGCAATGAGCAGTTCTTC. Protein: CASSFLRVGNEQFF.

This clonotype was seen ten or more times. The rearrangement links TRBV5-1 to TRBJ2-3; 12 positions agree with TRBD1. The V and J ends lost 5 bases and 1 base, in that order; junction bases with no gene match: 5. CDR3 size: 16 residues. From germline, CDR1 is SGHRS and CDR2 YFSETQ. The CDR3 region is CASRGQGAIRTDTQYF. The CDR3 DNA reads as TGCGCCAGCAGGGGACAGGGGGCTATCCGCACAGATACGCAGTATTTT.

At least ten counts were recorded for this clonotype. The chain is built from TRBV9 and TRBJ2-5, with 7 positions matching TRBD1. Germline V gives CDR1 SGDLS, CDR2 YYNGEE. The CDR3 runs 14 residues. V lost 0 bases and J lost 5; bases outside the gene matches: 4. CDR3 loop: CASSVGTGAETQYF. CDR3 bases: TGTGCCAGCAGCGTAGGCACAGGGGCGGAGACCCAGTACTTC.

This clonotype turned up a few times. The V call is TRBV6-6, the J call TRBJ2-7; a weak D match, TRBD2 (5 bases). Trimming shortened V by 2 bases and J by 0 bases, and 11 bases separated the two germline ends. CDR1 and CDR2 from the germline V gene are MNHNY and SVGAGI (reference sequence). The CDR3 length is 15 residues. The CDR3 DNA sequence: TGTGCCAGCAGTTACGTGGAACGGGGCTCCTACGAGCAGTACTTC. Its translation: CASSYVERGSYEQYF.

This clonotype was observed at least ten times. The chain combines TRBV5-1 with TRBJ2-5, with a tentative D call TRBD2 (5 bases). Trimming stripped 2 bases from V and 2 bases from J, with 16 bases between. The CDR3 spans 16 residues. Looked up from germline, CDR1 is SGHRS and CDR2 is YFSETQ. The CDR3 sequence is CASSFGRGSRQETQYF. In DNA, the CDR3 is TGCGCCAGCAGCTTTGGCCGGGGATCCCGTCAAGAGACCCAGTACTTC.

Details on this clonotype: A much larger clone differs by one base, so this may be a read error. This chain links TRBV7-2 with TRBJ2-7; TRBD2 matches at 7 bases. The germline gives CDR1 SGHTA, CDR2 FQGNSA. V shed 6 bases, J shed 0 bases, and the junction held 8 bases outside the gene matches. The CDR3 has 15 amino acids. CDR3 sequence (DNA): TGTGCCAGCAGTCGTAGCGGGTTGGGCTCCTACGAGCAGTACTTC. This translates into CASSRSGLGSYEQYF.

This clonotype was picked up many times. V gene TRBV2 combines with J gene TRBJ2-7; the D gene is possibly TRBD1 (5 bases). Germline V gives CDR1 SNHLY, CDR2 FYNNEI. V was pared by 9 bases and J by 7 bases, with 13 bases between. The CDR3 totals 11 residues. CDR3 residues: CASSGYREQYF. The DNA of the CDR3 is TGTGCCAGTTCAGGGTACAGGGAGCAGTACTTC.